The 19 T cell receptor beta chains listed next were all sequenced from one sample in a study of post-analysis software for immune sequencing data. Broader study findings: Patients carried four or five TRBV segments more frequently than controls did, and TRBV5-6, TRBV5-1 and TRBV20-1 were among them.

These receptors have no identified antigens. Unique molecular identifiers were built into the TCR beta cDNA libraries. MiXCR, applied by TCRdb to the PCR reads, yields one record per CDR3 protein. The sample includes over 700,000 distinct CDR3 sequences, 30% seen only once; the top ten take approximately 0.6%. Sequencing was performed on blood. These receptors were obtained from a girl aged 10 to 17 with multiple sclerosis.

This rearrangement joins TRBV11-2 to TRBJ2-1, with no clear D. Germline V gene lookup returns CDR1 SGHAT and CDR2 FQNNGV. V was trimmed by 2 bases and J by 7 bases, leaving 12 bases between them. This CDR3 region has 14 residues. CDR3 sequence reads: CASSLTLLRNEQFF. As DNA, the CDR3 is TGTGCCAGCAGCTTAACCCTTCTGAGGAATGAGCAGTTCTTC.

This clonotype was picked up a small number of times. The rearrangement joins TRBV29-1 to TRBJ2-3; 13 nucleotides match TRBD2. V was pared by 3 bases and J by 3 bases, with 6 bases of the junction left unmatched. The CDR3 runs 16 residues. Germline CDR1 and CDR2: SQVTM and ANQGSEA. The CDR3 sequence: CSVESTSGGVTDTQYF. CDR3 nucleotide sequence: TGCAGCGTTGAGTCTACTAGCGGGGGGGTTACAGATACGCAGTATTTT.

This clonotype occurred many times. This chain joins TRBV29-1 and TRBJ2-5; D possibly matches TRBD1 or TRBD2 (5 bases each). Trimming took off 7 bases at V and 5 bases at J, with 26 bases between the two ends. Per the germline V gene, CDR1 is SQVTM and CDR2 is ANQGSEA. There are 16 residues in the CDR3. The CDR3 region has the DNA TGCAGCGGCGGTGACCCAGGGAGCGGCCTTACGGAGACCCAGTACTTC. Its translation is CSGGDPGSGLTETQYF.

This clonotype was found a few times. J is TRBJ2-5 and V is TRBV11-2, with 9 nucleotides matching TRBD1. The CDR3 is made up of 15 amino acids. CDR1 and CDR2 from the germline V gene are SGHAT and FQNNGV. Trimming at V came to 3 bases and at J to 5 bases, leaving 7 bases not matched to a gene. The CDR3 sequence: CASSLNRGRGETQYF. DNA for the CDR3: TGTGCCAGCAGCTTGAACAGGGGGCGCGGCGAGACCCAGTACTTC.

This rearrangement joins TRBV6-1 to TRBJ1-5; TRBD1 is a possible D gene (6 bases). The CDR3 has 14 amino acids. V shed 0 bases and J shed 7 bases, with 10 bases lying between them. The germline CDR1 and CDR2 sequences are MNHNS and SASEGT. The CDR3 nucleotides read TGTGCCAGCAGTGAAGCGACAGGAAGGCAGCCCCAGCATTTT. It specifies CASSEATGRQPQHF.

This clonotype was observed a few times. The rearrangement links TRBV20-1 to TRBJ2-7; TRBD2 is a possible D gene (5 bases). The J call may be faulty, since TRBJ2-5 better matches the DNA end. CDR1 is DFQATT, CDR2 SNEGSKA, per germline (reference sequence). The CDR3 length is 14 residues. The CDR3 DNA reads TGCAGTGCTAGGAAGTTTGTAGAGCGGGAGACCCAGTACTTC. This codes for CSARKFVERETQYF.

This chain joins TRBV20-1 and TRBJ2-2; 7 positions agree with TRBD2. Germline loops: CDR1 DFQATT, CDR2 SNEGSKA (reference sequence). Trimming removed 5 bases from V and 4 bases from J; junction bases left unmatched: 10. This CDR3 spans 15 amino acids. The CDR3 sequence: CSAPGRGVGTGELFF. The CDR3 nucleotides are TGCAGTGCTCCCGGACGGGGGGTGGGCACCGGGGAGCTGTTTTTT.

This rearrangement joins TRBV12-3 or TRBV12-4 to TRBJ2-3; weak D call: TRBD1 (6 bases). The CDR3 loop spans 14 amino acids. The V gene lost 10 bases and the J gene lost 15 bases, with 29 bases spanning the gap. DNA for the CDR3: TGTGCCACCCGCTGGACAGTCAGAACAGATGTGCAATATTTT. Translated, it gives CATRWTVRTDVQYF.

The chain combines TRBV19 with TRBJ2-4; D is uncertain. Germline V gene sequence: CDR1 LNHDA, CDR2 SQIVND (reference sequence). Trimming took off 2 bases at V and 5 bases at J, with 10 bases between the two ends. The CDR3 loop spans 14 amino acids. The CDR3: CASSISTSQNIQYF. CDR3 bases: TGTGCCAGTAGTATATCGACGTCCCAAAACATTCAGTACTTC.

A note on this clonotype: Just one base apart from a much larger clone, this may be a read error. The rearrangement uses TRBV12-3 or TRBV12-4 and TRBJ2-5; D remains ambiguous. The CDR3 has 13 amino acids. Here the CDR3 reads CAGSLRRKETQYF. CDR3 nucleotide sequence: TGTGCCGGCAGTTTAAGGAGAAAAGAGACCCAGTACTTC.

As concerns this clonotype: An end of the junction differs from the germline gene, which may be a read error. The rearrangement uses TRBV28 and TRBJ2-5; D is unclear. From germline, CDR1 is MDHEN and CDR2 SYDVKM. This CDR3 has 14 residues. CDR3 sequence (DNA): TGTGCCAGCAGTTTTCTGGGCATCCAAGAGACCCAGGACTTC. Translation: CASSFLGIQETQDF.

The table lists this clonotype with a few counts. This chain uses TRBV29-1 with TRBJ1-1; unclear D gene. CDR1 SQVTM and CDR2 ANQGSEA come from the germline V gene. The CDR3 is made up of 12 amino acids. V shed 4 bases and J shed 5 bases, with 11 bases lying between them. The CDR3 sequence: CSVVGRKTEAFF. CDR3 DNA sequence: TGCAGCGTTGTTGGTCGGAAGACTGAAGCTTTCTTT.

This clonotype has only a few counts. The CDR3 nucleotides read TGCGCCAGCAGCCCAAGGCCGAGGGGCACGGAGTCACCCCTCCACTTT. Encoded protein: CASSPRPRGTESPLHF. The gene calls are TRBV4-3 and TRBJ1-6; D might be TRBD1 (5 bases). The CDR3 is 16 amino acids. V shed 4 bases and J shed 10 bases, with 20 bases lying between them. The germline V gene encodes CDR1 LGHNA and CDR2 YSLEER.

This clonotype was counted between two and nine times. The chain has TRBV7-9 and TRBJ1-5; tentative D call: TRBD1 (5 bases). Germline V gives CDR1 SEHNR, CDR2 FQNEAQ (reference sequence). V was trimmed by 5 bases and J by 0 bases, leaving 17 bases between them. The CDR3 runs to 17 residues. The CDR3 protein is CASSEIRGTLSNQPQHF. The CDR3 DNA reads as TGTGCCAGCAGCGAGATAAGAGGGACTCTTAGCAATCAGCCCCAGCATTTT.

This chain joins TRBV5-1 and TRBJ2-5; TRBD1 aligns across 8 bases. V was clipped by 2 bases and J by 2 bases; unmatched bases: 8. Germline CDR1 reads SGHRS; CDR2 reads YFSETQ. The CDR3 is 16 residues long. The CDR3 DNA follows: TGCGCCAGCAGCTTCGGACAGGGCACCACACAAGAGACCCAGTACTTC. Translating it yields CASSFGQGTTQETQYF.

This clonotype was observed a few times. This rearrangement joins TRBV20-1 to TRBJ2-7; D is unresolved. The V and J ends lost 0 bases and 5 bases respectively, with 14 bases between them. Germline loops: CDR1 DFQATT, CDR2 SNEGSKA (reference sequence). This CDR3 is built from 14 residues. The CDR3 protein is CSARDSVSLDEQYF. The CDR3 DNA sequence: TGCAGTGCTAGAGACAGTGTGTCGTTGGACGAGCAGTACTTC.

This clonotype was seen ten or more times. The chain links TRBV28 to TRBJ2-1; D is unclear. Germline V lookup: CDR1 MDHEN, CDR2 SYDVKM. The V end lost 7 bases, the J end lost 7 bases, and 8 bases lay between the germline ends. This CDR3 spans 11 amino acids. This CDR3 reads CASKVRNEQFF. The CDR3 DNA reads TGTGCCAGCAAGGTTAGGAATGAGCAGTTCTTC.

The CDR3 sequence: CAIRKQGGETQYF. CDR3 bases: TGTGCCATCAGGAAGCAGGGAGGAGAGACCCAGTACTTC. The V gene is TRBV10-3, the J gene TRBJ2-5; possible D gene TRBD2, 6 bases. Per germline, CDR1 ENHRY and CDR2 SYGVKD. The CDR3 consists of 13 residues. Trimming stripped 6 bases from V and 4 bases from J, with 12 bases between.

The chain links TRBV5-1 to TRBJ1-2; maybe TRBD1 (6 bases). CDR3 length: 11 amino acids. Per germline, CDR1 SGHRS and CDR2 YFSETQ. Trimming took 4 bases from V and 11 from J, leaving 12 bases between them. The CDR3 DNA is TGCGCCAGCAGCGTAGGGGGTAGTTACACCTTC. Translated, it gives CASSVGGSYTF.